Listed below are T cell receptor beta chains from one sample, sequenced in a study of Graves' ophthalmopathy and Graves' hyperthyroidism. TCRdb analysed the multiplex PCR reads with MiXCR anew, one entry per CDR3 protein. The sample has about 160,000 distinct CDR3 sequences; more than 30% are singletons. The specimen was peripheral blood. These receptors all stem from a woman in her 40s with Graves' ophthalmopathy. Both conserved end residues are part of each CDR3. Each record gives: V gene, clone size, D gene, J gene, CDR3 protein, CDR3 DNA. The D gene is left open where the match is weak. Some rows have no size entry. The others give once, few or many, or a class for an expanded clone.

TRBV6-2/TRBV6-3	many	-	TRBJ1-2	CASSLTTGTGYGYTF	TGTGCCAGCAGTTTAACTACAGGGACCGGCTATGGCTACACCTTC
TRBV7-3	-	-	TRBJ1-2	CASSLQDGETALTF	TGTGCCAGCAGCTTACAAGACGGCGAAACGGCCCTCACCTTC
TRBV12-3/TRBV12-4	-	-	TRBJ2-7	CASSPQQRTYEQYF	TGTGCCAGCAGTCCACAACAGAGGACCTACGAGCAGTACTTC
TRBV28	-	-	TRBJ2-7	CASSLDPIWAYEQYF	TGTGCCAGCAGTCTGGACCCTATCTGGGCCTACGAGCAGTACTTC
TRBV6-5	many	TRBD1	TRBJ1-1	CASFGTVNTEAFF	TGTGCCAGCTTCGGGACAGTGAACACTGAAGCTTTCTTT
TRBV7-2	many	-	TRBJ1-1	CASSPRIDTGLLF	TGTGCCAGCAGCCCTCGGATCGATACAGGGTTGCTCTTT
TRBV28	many	-	TRBJ2-2	CASRYLGRGDTGELFF	TGTGCCAGCAGATACCTCGGCAGGGGGGACACCGGGGAGCTGTTTTTT
TRBV19	many	TRBD1	TRBJ1-6	CASSARGTENSPLHF	TGTGCCAGTAGTGCCCGAGGGACAGAAAATTCACCCCTCCACTTT
TRBV12-3/TRBV12-4	few	-	TRBJ1-1	CASSSFGVTEAFF	TGTGCCAGCAGTTCATTCGGAGTAACTGAAGCTTTCTTT
TRBV12-3/TRBV12-4	many	-	TRBJ2-7	CASSRGTSYEQYF	TGTGCCAGTTCCCGGGGGACCTCCTACGAGCAGTACTTC
TRBV20-1	many	-	TRBJ2-7	CSARDLGGNEQYF	TGCAGTGCTAGAGATCTCGGGGGTAACGAGCAGTACTTC
TRBV12-3/TRBV12-4	many	-	TRBJ2-7	CASSLAPTGYYEQYF	TGTGCCAGCAGTTTAGCGCCCACAGGGTACTACGAGCAGTACTTC
TRBV12-3/TRBV12-4	many	TRBD2	TRBJ2-2	CASSLAGGTGELFF	TGTGCCAGCAGTTTGGCGGGAGGCACCGGGGAGCTGTTTTTT
TRBV6-5	many	-	TRBJ1-2	CASSPDSDTGYTF	TGTGCCAGCAGCCCTGACAGTGACACTGGCTACACCTTC
TRBV15	many	TRBD1	TRBJ2-6	CATSSRGLGGGANVLTF	TGTGCCACCAGCAGCAGGGGGCTCGGGGGTGGGGCCAACGTCCTGACTTTC
TRBV2	many	-	TRBJ1-1	CASSPRGGLRTMNTEAFF	TGTGCCAGCTCGCCAAGAGGGGGGCTACGGACCATGAACACTGAAGCTTTCTTT
TRBV11-2	-	-	TRBJ2-2	CASSSSLPGELFF	TGTGCCAGCAGCTCTAGTCTCCCCGGGGAGCTGTTTTTT
TRBV6-2/TRBV6-3	-	-	TRBJ1-6	CASSWVSNSPLHF	TGTGCCAGCAGTTGGGTGAGTAATTCACCCCTCCACTTT
TRBV12-3/TRBV12-4	many	TRBD2	TRBJ2-3	CASSGTNTDTQYF	TGTGCCAGCAGCGGGACTAACACAGATACGCAGTATTTT
TRBV6-2/TRBV6-3	few	TRBD2	TRBJ2-7	CASSYAGLARHEQYF	TGTGCCAGCAGTTACGCGGGACTAGCTCGGCACGAGCAGTACTTC
TRBV7-2	-	-	TRBJ1-2	CASSLAAGAGYGYTF	TGTGCCAGCAGCTTAGCGGCGGGTGCCGGCTATGGCTACACCTTC
TRBV6-5	many	-	TRBJ1-5	CASSYHGNNQPQHF	TGTGCCAGCAGTTACCACGGAAACAATCAGCCCCAGCATTTT
TRBV27	many	TRBD2	TRBJ2-6	CASSFGGERQAHPSGANVLTF	TGTGCCAGCAGTTTCGGGGGGGAAAGACAGGCGCACCCCTCTGGGGCCAACGTCCTGACTTTC
TRBV6-5	many	-	TRBJ2-7	CASSYSRQGGDEQYF	TGTGCCAGCAGTTACTCGAGGCAGGGAGGCGACGAGCAGTACTTC
TRBV7-6	many	-	TRBJ1-1	CASSSSGTRAEAFF	TGTGCCAGCAGCTCCTCCGGGACACGCGCTGAAGCTTTCTTT
TRBV6-1	-	-	TRBJ2-7	CASRGLGEQYF	TGTGCCAGCAGAGGACTGGGGGAGCAGTACTTC
TRBV6-1	-	TRBD2	TRBJ2-7	CAISEAGGAVGQYF	TGTGCCATCAGTGAAGCGGGGGGAGCGGTGGGGCAGTACTTC
TRBV15	few	-	TRBJ2-5	CATSRDFTGKETQYF	TGTGCCACCAGCAGAGATTTCACGGGGAAAGAGACCCAGTACTTC
TRBV27	-	TRBD1	TRBJ1-2	CASSLYPSGTGEDGYTF	TGTGCCAGCAGTTTATATCCCTCCGGGACAGGGGAAGATGGCTACACCTTC
TRBV6-5	many	-	TRBJ2-7	CASSLETFPYEQYF	TGTGCCAGCAGTTTGGAGACCTTCCCCTACGAGCAGTACTTC
TRBV13	-	-	TRBJ2-5	CASSLEEETQYF	TGTGCCAGCAGCTTAGAAGAAGAGACCCAGTACTTC
TRBV10-3	-	-	TRBJ1-1	CAISESGDQATEAFF	TGTGCCATCAGTGAGTCAGGGGACCAGGCCACTGAAGCTTTCTTT
TRBV29-1	many	TRBD2	TRBJ2-7	CSVASGAHYEQYF	TGCAGCGTTGCTAGCGGGGCCCACTACGAGCAGTACTTC
TRBV6-5	many	-	TRBJ1-5	CASSYAGSNQPQHF	TGTGCCAGCAGTTACGCAGGGAGCAATCAGCCCCAGCATTTT
TRBV10-3	-	-	TRBJ1-6	CAIKPDGEGDNSPLHF	TGTGCCATCAAACCCGACGGGGAGGGAGATAATTCACCCCTCCACTTT
TRBV12-3/TRBV12-4	-	-	TRBJ1-1	CASSLAGVKGDAFF	TGTGCCAGCAGTTTAGCGGGAGTTAAGGGTGACGCTTTCTTT
TRBV11-1	many	TRBD1	TRBJ1-5	CASSTTQTGGLQPQHF	TGTGCCAGCAGCACAACACAGACAGGGGGCTTACAGCCCCAGCATTTT
TRBV12-3/TRBV12-4	-	TRBD2	TRBJ2-7	CASSLGREATYEQYF	TGTGCCAGCAGTTTAGGGCGGGAGGCCACCTACGAGCAGTACTTC
TRBV12-3/TRBV12-4	-	-	TRBJ1-3	CASSSQRPSSGNTIYF	TGTGCCAGCAGTTCCCAAAGACCATCCTCTGGAAACACCATATATTTT
TRBV6-1	-	-	TRBJ2-2	CASSEEDAGKLFF	TGTGCCAGCAGTGAGGAGGACGCGGGAAAGCTGTTTTTT
TRBV27	many	-	TRBJ2-7	CATGTYEQYF	TGTGCCACCGGGACCTACGAGCAGTACTTC
TRBV29-1	many	-	TRBJ1-2	CSLRTESSGYTF	TGCAGCCTCAGGACAGAGAGTAGTGGCTACACCTTC
TRBV12-3/TRBV12-4	few	TRBD1	TRBJ1-2	CASSRQGIGYTF	TGTGCCAGCAGCAGACAGGGAATTGGCTACACCTTC
TRBV12-3/TRBV12-4	-	TRBD2	TRBJ2-2	CASRSSGYTGELFF	TGTGCCAGCAGGAGTAGCGGGTACACCGGGGAGCTGTTTTTT
TRBV10-3	many	-	TRBJ2-7	CAIRGQSEEQYF	TGTGCCATCAGGGGACAATCGGAGGAGCAGTACTTC
TRBV11-3	many	-	TRBJ2-5	CASSLVVSQTQYF	TGTGCCAGCAGCTTAGTGGTCTCCCAGACCCAGTACTTC
TRBV6-1	-	-	TRBJ1-2	CASSEQLYGYTF	TGTGCCAGCAGTGAACAACTCTATGGCTACACCTTC
TRBV12-5	-	-	TRBJ2-5	CASGLAGRPATQYF	TGTGCTAGTGGTTTGGCAGGAAGGCCGGCGACCCAGTACTTC
TRBV28	-	TRBD1	TRBJ2-7	CASRRLGGQGAYEQYF	TGTGCCAGCAGACGCCTAGGTGGACAGGGGGCCTACGAGCAGTACTTC
TRBV5-4	-	TRBD2	TRBJ2-5	CASSPSGLAEETQYF	TGTGCCAGCAGCCCCTCGGGTCTAGCGGAAGAGACCCAGTACTTC
TRBV7-2	-	-	TRBJ2-5	CASSLGSYRETQYF	TGTGCCAGCAGCTTAGGGAGTTATCGGGAGACCCAGTACTTC
TRBV11-2	-	TRBD2	TRBJ2-2	CASSPYVTGLAATGELFF	TGTGCCAGCAGCCCGTATGTTACAGGACTAGCGGCCACCGGGGAGCTGTTTTTT
TRBV6-5	many	TRBD1	TRBJ2-7	CASSRDRGAHEQYF	TGTGCCAGCAGTCGGGACAGGGGTGCCCACGAGCAGTACTTC
TRBV2	many	-	TRBJ1-5	CASNSELNQPQHF	TGTGCCAGCAATTCAGAGCTTAATCAGCCCCAGCATTTT
TRBV6-1	-	-	TRBJ1-5	CASSPLGRNSNQPQHF	TGTGCCAGCAGTCCATTAGGGAGGAATAGCAATCAGCCCCAGCATTTT
TRBV7-3	-	-	TRBJ2-7	CASSFNLRDYEQYF	TGTGCCAGCAGCTTCAACTTACGGGACTACGAGCAGTACTTC
TRBV9	-	TRBD2	TRBJ2-7	CASSVVAGGSSYEQYF	TGTGCCAGCAGCGTAGTTGCGGGGGGCTCCTCCTACGAGCAGTACTTC
TRBV6-1	-	-	TRBJ1-5	CATRTAYSNQPQHF	TGTGCCACCAGGACAGCATATAGCAATCAGCCCCAGCATTTT
TRBV6-5	-	TRBD2	TRBJ2-5	CASSYSTSGDKETQYF	TGTGCCAGCAGTTACTCGACTAGCGGGGATAAAGAGACCCAGTACTTC